The clone carrying this TCR beta chain was detected only a few times. The sample holds other DNA sequences that translate to the same CDR3. These data belong to a study of blood T cell repertoires in COVID-19. Produced via immunoSEQ multiplex PCR; TCRdb's table is partial and in-frame only. The sample lists some 190,000 clones, 76% occurring once. V was clipped by 4 bases and J by 4 bases; unmatched bases: 2. Per the germline V gene, CDR1 is SNHLY and CDR2 is FYNNEI. This CDR3 contains 15 residues. The source material was peripheral blood. The receptor was isolated from a woman between 50 and 59 years old with active or convalescent COVID-19. The chain uses TRBV2 and TRBJ2-2, with 11 bases matching TRBD2. The CDR3 region has the DNA TGTGCCAGCAGTGGTACTAGCGGGAGCACCGGGGAGCTGTTTTTT. This gives the protein CASSGTSGSTGELFF.